A single TCR beta chain is shown here with its context. It has no known antigen specificity. Base qualities are not provided; no much larger clone lies one nucleotide away. Library construction relied on the immunoSEQ multiplex PCR assay. The clones in this table, taken by TCRdb from immuneACCESS, are in-frame only. Not every clone is retained; where verified, under half of the shortfall comes from an unresolved V gene, and the cause of the rest is unknown. The sample table shows some 50,000 clones, and 90% are seen once. The ten largest make up 1.3% to 1.5% of the sample. Reading from cysteine to phenylalanine, the CDR3 counts 15 amino acids. Only the CDR3 part of the read is kept: 45 bases, read in frame from the first base. The germline V gene encodes CDR1 SGDLS and CDR2 YYNGEE. V loses 4 bases, J loses 4 bases, and the germline ends lie 14 bases apart. This entry belongs to a study of T cell changes during pregnancy in multiple sclerosis (dated by TCRdb to about 2019). With regard to the full study: The study examined how the T cell repertoire changed over the course of pregnancy in women with multiple sclerosis.

The source material was peripheral blood, sampled in the first trimester of pregnancy. Rearrangement joined TRBV9 to TRBJ1-4; matching of 6 bases hints at TRBD1 as the D gene. This TCR was sampled from a female donor in good health, enrolled as a control in a pregnancy study. The CDR3 sequence is CASSPRDNFNEKLFF. The sequenced DNA is TGTGCCAGCAGCCCCCGGGACAACTTTAATGAAAAACTGTTTTTT.